Below are 10 T cell receptor beta chains sequenced from a single sample in a study of beta chain features in type 1 diabetes. No antigen has been assigned to these receptors. The isolated RNA, all of it, was reverse transcribed, so expressed TCRB transcripts were what got sequenced. Assay: immunoSEQ multiplex PCR; the TCRdb copy retains only in-frame clones and omits some. The data show some 150,000 clones, 13% seen once. Study results and limitations: Within each of all four CD4+ subsets, Type 1 diabetes patients had TCRB CDR3s that were moderately but significantly shorter.

Sequencing was done on a sample of central memory CD4+ T cells from blood. The receptor set was obtained from a man younger than 35 with type 1 diabetes.

This clone was seen only a few times. The chain recombines TRBV9 with TRBJ1-3; no clear D. CDR3 length: 12 residues. CDR1 is SGDLS, CDR2 YYNGEE, per germline. V dropped 1 base and J dropped 6 bases, with 5 bases sitting between them. The CDR3 loop is CASSVPPNTIYF. CDR3 sequence (DNA): TGTGCCAGCAGCGTACCCCCAAACACCATATATTTT.

The CDR3 region has the DNA TGTGCCAGCAGCTTTATTTTAGGGCTCGACAATGAGCAGTTCTTC. As protein: CASSFILGLDNEQFF. The chain employs TRBV7-8 and TRBJ2-1, with D hard to call. CDR1 is SGHVS, CDR2 FQNEAQ, per germline. Trimming stripped 3 bases from V and 5 bases from J, with 14 bases between. The CDR3 runs to 15 residues.

V is TRBV6-1 and J is TRBJ1-1; TRBD1 agrees at 11 bases. This CDR3 has 13 amino acids. Per the germline V gene, CDR1 is MNHNS and CDR2 is SASEGT. J was trimmed by 5 bases and V by 8 bases; bases with no gene match: 4. CDR3 nucleotide sequence: TGTGCCAGCGAGGGGACAGGGGGAACTGAAGCTTTCTTT. Protein sequence: CASEGTGGTEAFF.

This clone was detected only a few times. The chain is built from TRBV4-1 and TRBJ1-2; unclear D gene. Trimming took off 3 bases at V and 8 bases at J, with 13 bases between the two ends. Germline values: CDR1 MGHRA, CDR2 YSYEKL. The CDR3 runs to 13 residues. The CDR3 bases are TGCGCCAGCAGCCAGGACCTGGGGAGGGGCTACACCTTC. It translates to CASSQDLGRGYTF.

This CDR3 reads CASSADLAYIQYF. The CDR3 DNA reads as TGTGCCAGCAGCGCCGATTTAGCGTACATTCAGTACTTC. The rearrangement joins TRBV7-6 to TRBJ2-4; D might be TRBD2 (5 bases). V lost 5 bases, J lost 8 bases, and 13 bases lay in between. Germline CDR1 reads SGHVS; CDR2 reads FNYEAQ. This CDR3 spans 13 amino acids. The variable domain in full, completed from reference TRBV7-6 and TRBJ2-4, reads GAGVSQSPRYKVTKRGQDVALRCDPISGHVSLYWYRQALGQGPEFLTYFNYEAQQDKSGLPNDRFSAERPEGSISTLTIQRTEQRDSAMYRCASSADLAYIQYFGAGTRLSVL.

The chain carries TRBV9 and TRBJ2-1, with D perhaps being TRBD1 or TRBD2 (6 bases each). Trimming stripped 0 bases from V and 1 base from J, with 8 bases between. CDR3 length: 15 amino acids. Germline loops: CDR1 SGDLS, CDR2 YYNGEE. The CDR3 bases are TGTGCCAGCAGCGTAGAGGGGGGATCCTACAATGAGCAGTTCTTC. Translation gives CASSVEGGSYNEQFF.

This chain connects TRBV30 to TRBJ1-1, with unresolved D. V lost 0 bases, J lost 7 bases, and 6 bases lay in between. CDR1 and CDR2 from the germline V gene are GTSNPN and SVGIG (reference sequence). This CDR3 region has 11 residues. CDR3 residues: CAWSVGFEAFF. CDR3 DNA: TGTGCCTGGAGTGTGGGGTTTGAAGCTTTCTTT.

This clone was recorded a few times. The CDR3 loop is CASSQVGRDRGADTQYF. The DNA for the CDR3 is TGCGCCAGCAGCCAAGTCGGTCGGGACAGGGGGGCAGATACGCAGTATTTT. The chain combines TRBV4-1 with TRBJ2-3; TRBD1 aligns across 11 bases. The CDR3 contains 17 residues. CDR1 MGHRA and CDR2 YSYEKL come from the germline V gene. The V gene end was trimmed by 1 base and the J gene end by 4 bases; junction bases not matched to a gene: 7.

Comment on this clone: This clone may be a read error of a much larger clone one base away. The J gene is TRBJ2-3, the V gene TRBV11-3; D not certain. Germline V gene data show CDR1 as SGHNT and CDR2 as YENEEA. This CDR3 has 12 residues. V was clipped by 3 bases and J by 3 bases, with 4 bases between them. The CDR3 DNA sequence: TGTGCCAGCAGCTTTGGGACAGATACGCAGTATTTT. Translation gives CASSFGTDTQYF.

The rearrangement joins TRBV7-8 to TRBJ2-5; possibly TRBD1 for D (5 bases). Trimming cost V 0 bases and J 1 base, with 12 bases left between them. Germline V gene sequence: CDR1 SGHVS, CDR2 FQNEAQ. CDR3 length: 16 residues. The CDR3 loop reads CASSLAGAASQETQYF. In DNA form, the CDR3 reads TGTGCCAGCAGCTTAGCAGGGGCGGCCAGCCAAGAGACCCAGTACTTC.